This T cell receptor beta chain is from a study of cytomegalovirus exposure and HLA in healthy donors. General observations from the study: Later analysis indicated greater clonal expansion among HLA-associated TCR beta chains than among equally common other chains.

This clone was recorded a few times. Its antigen is undetermined. PCR amplification relied on 60 Vbeta primers (plus 13 Jbeta primers). Clones were sequenced by immunoSEQ multiplex PCR, and TCRdb holds only the in-frame ones, with some missing. Here the sample spans some 200,000 clones, 75% to 85% being singletons. This CDR3 spans 15 amino acids. The ends lost 4 bases at V and 6 bases at J; junction bases unmatched: 6. Looked up from germline, CDR1 is MNHEY and CDR2 is SMNVEV (reference sequence). The V call is TRBV27, the J call TRBJ2-7; 13 bases align to TRBD2. This sequence was found in a male donor in good health and CMV-seropositive. Sequencing was done on a sample of PBMCs. CDR3 nucleotide sequence: TGTGCCAGCAGTTCATGGGGACTAGCGGGAAGCGAGCAGTACTTC. Protein product: CASSSWGLAGSEQYF.